A single T cell receptor (beta chain) is shown here with its context. Antigen: not known. The primer mix had 60 Vbeta and 13 Jbeta primers. Clones were sequenced by immunoSEQ multiplex PCR, and TCRdb holds only the in-frame ones, with some missing. The sample's table shows some 140,000 clones. This entry comes from a study of cytomegalovirus exposure and HLA in healthy donors. Germline loops: CDR1 SGHRS, CDR2 YFSETQ. The CDR3 loop spans 18 amino acids. Broader study findings: Rare sequences made up most TCRs, while some public TCRs were found in many donors. As immune exposure information, only CMV serostatus was available. Prior analysis indicated that the majority of TCR beta V segments exhibited productivity approximately 90% or approximately 30% of the time. Later work associated fewer than 20,000 TCR beta sequences with HLA alleles at 0.05 false discovery rate.

The chain recombines TRBV5-1 with TRBJ2-5; TRBD2 matches 7 bases. The tail of the sequence fits TRBJ2-7 better, so the J call may be wrong. Sequences were obtained from PBMCs. The origin of this receptor is a woman aged 55-70 years in good health and CMV-seronegative. CDR3 in DNA: TGCGCCACAATGAAATACCCGGGGGGATCGGAGGGGACCTACGAGCAGTACTTC. Its protein is CATMKYPGGSEGTYEQYF.